This T cell receptor beta chain was identified during a study of CD8+ T cells in alopecia areata. Study-wide background: Tofacitinib was taken orally by treated patients, and the dose was 5 to 10 mg twice daily. Treatment ran 6 to 18 months, with 6 months of follow-up afterward. General observations from the study: There were also resident alphabeta T cells of normal skin sequenced in scalp samples.

Turning to this clone: Its antigen is unknown.

RNA, once extracted, was reverse transcribed into cDNA for use as the sequencing template. Sequenced by immunoSEQ multiplex PCR; TCRdb stores in-frame clones only, minus some. This table has 45,000 to 60,000 clones, around 96% appearing once. The receptor was derived from a human donor with alopecia areata. The sequencing used CD8+ T cells sorted from blood, collected at week 0.

CDR3 region: CASSPGLGGNQPQHF. Written as DNA, the CDR3 is TGTGCCAGCAGTCCCGGGTTAGGGGGCAATCAGCCCCAGCATTTT. The chain uses TRBV5-4 and TRBJ1-5; D may be TRBD1 (5 bases). This CDR3 has 15 amino acids. With 5 bases removed from V and 2 bases from J, the gap between germline ends came to 14 bases. CDR1 SGHNT and CDR2 YYREEE come from the germline V gene (reference sequence).